This TCR beta chain was profiled in a study of brain T cells in children with intractable seizures. Study-wide results and limits: Viral specificity was inferred only from CDR3 similarity; HCMV serostatus was unknown. Pre-surgery blood may have been undersampled, hiding some clones.

Comment on this clone: Its antigen remains unknown.

As for time point: blood from clinic visit 5 months post-surgery; TSC patient then seizure free. Pre-surgery treatment included at least one anti-epileptic drug. The CDR3 loop spans 13 amino acids. The germline V and J ends were trimmed by 10 bases and 0 bases, with 12 bases remaining between them. Germline V gives CDR1 MNHEY, CDR2 SVGAGI. Sequencing used immunoSEQ multiplex PCR; TCRdb keeps in-frame clones, though not all of them. The sample carries about 340,000 clones, more than 85% recorded once. The starting material was peripheral blood, obtained around 5 months after surgery. The chain joins TRBV6-5 to TRBJ1-1; a weak D match, TRBD1 (6 bases). This sequence was found in a boy younger than two with tuberous sclerosis and intractable seizures. In DNA form, the CDR3 reads TGTGCCACCGGACAGCAAATGAACACTGAAGCTTTCTTT. Its translation: CATGQQMNTEAFF.